The clone carrying this TCR beta chain has just a few counts. CDR3 length equals 16 residues. With V trimmed by 4 bases and J by 4 bases, 5 bases remained unmatched. Germline CDR1 KGHDR, CDR2 SFDVKD. The source of the sample is a study of blood T cell repertoires in COVID-19. Whole-study context: Sites in the United States, Italy and Spain provided acute and convalescent COVID-19 samples. The analysed material was cDNA or gDNA that came from T cells, B-cell-depleted T cells, or PBMCs.

In the original workflow: Estimated nucleated cell counts came from reference gene primer amplification. Method: immunoSEQ multiplex PCR; TCRdb's copy keeps in-frame clones and lacks some. The V and J calls and clone size were taken over from that table, and D and trimming were inferred from the DNA. The data contain 300,000 or so clones, more than 70% of them seen just once; the ten biggest clones take up over 6%. The specimen sequenced was peripheral blood. The V gene is TRBV24-1, the J gene TRBJ2-2; 10 nucleotides line up with TRBD1. The clonotype comes from a woman in her 30s who had recovered from COVID-19. The CDR3 here is CATSEVGTGVTGELFF. The CDR3 DNA sequence: TGTGCCACCAGTGAAGTAGGGACAGGGGTCACCGGGGAGCTGTTTTTT.